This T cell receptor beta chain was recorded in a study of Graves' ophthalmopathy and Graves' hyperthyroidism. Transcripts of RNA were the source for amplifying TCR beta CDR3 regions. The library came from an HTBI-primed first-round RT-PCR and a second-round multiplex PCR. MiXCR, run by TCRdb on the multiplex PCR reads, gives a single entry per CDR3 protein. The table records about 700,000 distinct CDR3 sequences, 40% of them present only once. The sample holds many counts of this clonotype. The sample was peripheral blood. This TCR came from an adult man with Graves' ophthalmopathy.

Here the CDR3 reads CAITGLRGQTTGELFF. CDR3 DNA: TGTGCCATAACCGGGTTACGGGGACAGACAACCGGGGAGCTGTTTTTT. This chain connects TRBV10-3 to TRBJ2-2, with 7 bases identical to TRBD1. This CDR3 has 16 amino acids. Germline V CDR1 and CDR2: ENHRY, SYGVKD. Germline trimming cut 9 bases from V and 5 bases from J; bases unmatched to any gene: 15.